This T cell receptor beta chain was identified during a study of T cells after yellow fever vaccination. Background on the study: The authors prepared low-cell-number fractions using SMART-Seq v4 Ultra Low Input.

General observations from the study: Contamination by abundant bulk-population clonotypes could be present in FACS-sorted repertoires.

As for this clonotype: Its antigen is not identified.

V was trimmed by 6 bases and J by 1 base, leaving 9 bases between them. The germline CDR1 and CDR2 sequences are PRHDT and FYEKMQ (reference sequence). The CDR3 loop spans 13 amino acids. TCRdb re-called the 5' RACE reads with MiXCR, one entry per CDR3 protein. The sample lists under 550,000 distinct CDR3 sequences, 20% to 25% occurring once. The clonotype comes from a man between 18 and 35 years old who received the YFV17D yellow fever vaccine. This specimen consisted of PBMCs, obtained about 21 days after the first yellow fever vaccination. The chain couples TRBV13 to TRBJ1-1, with unresolved D. CDR3 bases: TGTGCCAGCAGAGGACGAGCGAACACTGAAGCTTTCTTT. It encodes CASRGRANTEAFF.